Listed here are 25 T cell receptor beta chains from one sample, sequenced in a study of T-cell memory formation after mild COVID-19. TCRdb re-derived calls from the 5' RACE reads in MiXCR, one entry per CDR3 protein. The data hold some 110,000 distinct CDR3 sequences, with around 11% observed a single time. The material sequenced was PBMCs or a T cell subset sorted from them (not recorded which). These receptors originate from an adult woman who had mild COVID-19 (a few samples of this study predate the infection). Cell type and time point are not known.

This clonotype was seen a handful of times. CDR3: CASSEFTLGSEAFF. The CDR3 region has the DNA TGTGCCAGCAGTGAATTTACGCTCGGGTCTGAAGCTTTCTTT. V gene TRBV6-1 combines with J gene TRBJ1-1, with D unclear. CDR3 length: 14 amino acids. CDR1 and CDR2 (germline): MNHNS, SASEGT. Trimming took 2 bases from V and 6 from J, leaving 13 bases between them.

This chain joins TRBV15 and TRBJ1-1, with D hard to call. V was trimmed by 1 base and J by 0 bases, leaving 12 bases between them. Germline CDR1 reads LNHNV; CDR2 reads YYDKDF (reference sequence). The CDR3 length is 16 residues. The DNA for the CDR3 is TGTGCCACCAGCAGAGGCCTGGGCACTTTGAACACTGAAGCTTTCTTT. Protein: CATSRGLGTLNTEAFF.

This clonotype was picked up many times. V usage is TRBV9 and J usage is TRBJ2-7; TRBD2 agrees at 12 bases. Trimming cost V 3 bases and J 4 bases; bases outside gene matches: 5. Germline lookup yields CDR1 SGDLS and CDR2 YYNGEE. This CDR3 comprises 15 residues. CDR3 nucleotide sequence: TGTGCCAGCAGCGCCACTAGCGGGAGGAATTACGAGCAGTACTTC. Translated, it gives CASSATSGRNYEQYF.

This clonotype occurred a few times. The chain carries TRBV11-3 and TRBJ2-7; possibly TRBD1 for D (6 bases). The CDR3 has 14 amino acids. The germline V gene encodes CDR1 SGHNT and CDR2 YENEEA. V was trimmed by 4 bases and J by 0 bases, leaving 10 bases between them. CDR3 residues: CASSSLDSSYEQYF. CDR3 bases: TGTGCCAGCAGCTCCTTGGACAGCTCCTACGAGCAGTACTTC. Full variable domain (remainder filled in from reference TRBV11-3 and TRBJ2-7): EAGVVQSPRYKIIEKKQPVAFWCNPISGHNTLYWYLQNLGQGPELLIRYENEEAVDDSQLPKDRFSAERLKGVDSTLKIQPAELGDSAVYLCASSSLDSSYEQYFGPGTRLTVT.

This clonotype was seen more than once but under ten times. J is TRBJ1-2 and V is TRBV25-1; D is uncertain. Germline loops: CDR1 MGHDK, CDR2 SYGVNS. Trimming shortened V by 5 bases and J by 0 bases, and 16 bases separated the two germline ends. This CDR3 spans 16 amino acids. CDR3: CASSPDGGHPNYGYTF. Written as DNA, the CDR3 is TGTGCCAGCAGTCCCGACGGTGGGCACCCTAACTATGGCTACACCTTC.

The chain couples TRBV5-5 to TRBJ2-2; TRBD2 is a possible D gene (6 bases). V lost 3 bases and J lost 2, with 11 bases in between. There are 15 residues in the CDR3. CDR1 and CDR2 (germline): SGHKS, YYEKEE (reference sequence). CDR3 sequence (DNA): TGTGCCAGCAGCTGGGGGACTGCTAACACCGGGGAGCTGTTTTTT. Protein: CASSWGTANTGELFF.

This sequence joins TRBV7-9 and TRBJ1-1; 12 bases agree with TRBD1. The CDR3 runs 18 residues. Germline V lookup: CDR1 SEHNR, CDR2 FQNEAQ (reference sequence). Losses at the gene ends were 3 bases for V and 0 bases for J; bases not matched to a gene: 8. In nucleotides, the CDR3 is TGTGCCAGCAGCTTCTCGCCGGGACAGGGGGCCCTGAACACTGAAGCTTTCTTT. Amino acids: CASSFSPGQGALNTEAFF.

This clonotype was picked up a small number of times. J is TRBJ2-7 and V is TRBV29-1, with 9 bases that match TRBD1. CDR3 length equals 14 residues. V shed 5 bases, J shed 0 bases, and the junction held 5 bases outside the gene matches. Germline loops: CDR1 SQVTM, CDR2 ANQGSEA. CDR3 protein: CSVPGQGLSYEQYF. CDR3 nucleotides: TGCAGCGTTCCGGGACAGGGTCTCTCCTACGAGCAGTACTTC.

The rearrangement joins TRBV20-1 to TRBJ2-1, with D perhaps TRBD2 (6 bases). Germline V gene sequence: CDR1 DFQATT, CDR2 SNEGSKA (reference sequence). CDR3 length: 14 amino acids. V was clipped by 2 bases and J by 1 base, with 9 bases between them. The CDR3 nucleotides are TGCAGTGCTAGACGGCGGGATTCCTACAATGAGCAGTTCTTC. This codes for CSARRRDSYNEQFF.

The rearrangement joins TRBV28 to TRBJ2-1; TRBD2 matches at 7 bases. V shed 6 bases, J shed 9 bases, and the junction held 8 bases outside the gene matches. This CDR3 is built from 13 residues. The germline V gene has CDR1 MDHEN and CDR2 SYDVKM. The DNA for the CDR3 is TGTGCCAGCAGCCCCTGGACTAGATCTGAGCAGTTCTTC. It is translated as CASSPWTRSEQFF.

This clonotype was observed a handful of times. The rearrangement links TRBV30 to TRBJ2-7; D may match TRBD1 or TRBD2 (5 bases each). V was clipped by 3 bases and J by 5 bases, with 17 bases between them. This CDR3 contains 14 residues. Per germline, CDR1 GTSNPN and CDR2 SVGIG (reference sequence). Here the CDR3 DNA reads TGTGCCTGGAGGGTGGGGACCTTAGCCGACGAGCAGTACTTC. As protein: CAWRVGTLADEQYF.

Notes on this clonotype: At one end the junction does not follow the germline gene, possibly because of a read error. This CDR3 is CASTLRGLNNEQFF. The CDR3 nucleotides read TGTGCCAGCACCTTGCGAGGGCTCAACAATGAGCAGTTCTTC. This chain uses TRBV5-6 with TRBJ2-1; D perhaps matches TRBD2 (5 bases). The CDR3 extends over 14 amino acids. CDR1 SGHDT and CDR2 YYEEEE come from the germline V gene. The full variable domain, rest sourced from reference TRBV5-6 and TRBJ2-1, is DAGVTQSPTHLIKTRGQQVTLRCSPKSGHDTVSWYQQALGQGPQFIFQYYEEEERQRGNFPDRFSGHQFPNYSSELNVNALLLGDSALYLCASTLRGLNNEQFFGPGTRLTVL.

The CDR3 nucleotides are TGTGCCACCAGTGATTTTAATGGGCCCGAGCAGTTCTTC. Translation gives CATSDFNGPEQFF. The chain joins TRBV24-1 to TRBJ2-1; D is unclear. The germline CDR1 and CDR2 sequences are KGHDR and SFDVKD. The V and J ends lost 1 base and 10 bases respectively, with 10 bases between them. The CDR3 has 13 amino acids.

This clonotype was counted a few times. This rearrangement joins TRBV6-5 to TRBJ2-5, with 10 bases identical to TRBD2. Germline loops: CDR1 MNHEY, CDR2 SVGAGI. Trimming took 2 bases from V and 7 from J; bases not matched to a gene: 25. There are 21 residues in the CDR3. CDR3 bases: TGTGCCAGCAGTTACAAAGCCGCGGGGACTAGCGACCTTCAAGTAGCTGGGACCCAGTACTTC. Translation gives CASSYKAAGTSDLQVAGTQYF.

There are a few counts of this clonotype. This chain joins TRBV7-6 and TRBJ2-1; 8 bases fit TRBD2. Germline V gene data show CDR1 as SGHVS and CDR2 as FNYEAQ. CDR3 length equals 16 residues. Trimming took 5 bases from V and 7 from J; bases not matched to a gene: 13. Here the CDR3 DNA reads TGTGCCAGCAGCGGCAGACGACGGGGGGGGCTAAATGAGCAGTTCTTC. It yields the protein CASSGRRRGGLNEQFF.

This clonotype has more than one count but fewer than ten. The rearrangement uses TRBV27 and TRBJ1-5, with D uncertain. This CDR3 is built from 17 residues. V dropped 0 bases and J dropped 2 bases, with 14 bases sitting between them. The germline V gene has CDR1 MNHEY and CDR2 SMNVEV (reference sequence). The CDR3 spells CASSLSGAEEGNQPQHF. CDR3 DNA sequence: TGTGCCAGCAGTTTATCGGGAGCAGAAGAAGGCAATCAGCCCCAGCATTTT.

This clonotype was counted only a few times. The CDR3 DNA reads TGCAGTGCTACGGGTCCGAGTGACGGCTACAATGAGCAGTTCTTC. This codes for CSATGPSDGYNEQFF. The chain links TRBV20-1 to TRBJ2-1; D is unresolved. The CDR3 contains 15 residues. Trimming took off 4 bases at V and 3 bases at J, with 16 bases between the two ends. CDR1 and CDR2 (germline): DFQATT, SNEGSKA (reference sequence).

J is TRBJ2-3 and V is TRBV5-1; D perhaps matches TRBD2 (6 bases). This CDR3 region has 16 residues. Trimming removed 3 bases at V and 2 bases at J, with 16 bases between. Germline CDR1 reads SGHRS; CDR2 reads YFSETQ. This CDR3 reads CASSSHSGPFTDTQYF. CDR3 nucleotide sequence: TGCGCCAGCAGCTCGCACAGCGGGCCCTTCACAGATACGCAGTATTTT.

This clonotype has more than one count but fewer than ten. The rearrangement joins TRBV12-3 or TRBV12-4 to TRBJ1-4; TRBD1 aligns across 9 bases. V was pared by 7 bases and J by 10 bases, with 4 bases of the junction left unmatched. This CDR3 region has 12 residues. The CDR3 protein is CASTTGGRKLFF. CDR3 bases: TGTGCCAGCACGACAGGGGGTAGAAAACTGTTTTTT.

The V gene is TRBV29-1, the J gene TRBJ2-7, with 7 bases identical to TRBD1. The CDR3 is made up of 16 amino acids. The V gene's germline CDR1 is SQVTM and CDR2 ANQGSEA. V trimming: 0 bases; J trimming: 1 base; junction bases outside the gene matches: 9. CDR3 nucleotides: TGCAGCGTTGAAGAAGAAGAAGGGGGCTCGTCCTACGAGCAGTACTTC. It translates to CSVEEEEGGSSYEQYF.

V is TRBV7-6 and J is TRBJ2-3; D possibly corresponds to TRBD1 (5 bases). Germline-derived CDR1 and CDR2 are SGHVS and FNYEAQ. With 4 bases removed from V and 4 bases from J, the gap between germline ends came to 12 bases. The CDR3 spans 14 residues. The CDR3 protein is CASSWTSGADTQYF. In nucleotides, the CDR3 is TGTGCCAGCAGCTGGACAAGTGGGGCAGATACGCAGTATTTT.

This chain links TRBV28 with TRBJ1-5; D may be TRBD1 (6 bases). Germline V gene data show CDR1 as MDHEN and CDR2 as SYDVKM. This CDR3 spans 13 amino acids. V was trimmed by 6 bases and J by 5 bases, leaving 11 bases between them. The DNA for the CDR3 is TGTGCCAGCAGCCCGGGACAAGATCAGCCCCAGCATTTT. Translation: CASSPGQDQPQHF.

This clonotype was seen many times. Here the CDR3 reads CASSPRPYWYNEQFF. DNA of the CDR3: TGTGCCAGCAGTCCCCGCCCTTATTGGTACAATGAGCAGTTCTTC. The V and J genes are TRBV7-2 and TRBJ2-1; D remains unclear. The CDR3 has 15 residues. Per the germline V gene, CDR1 is SGHTA and CDR2 is FQGNSA. V was cut by 6 bases and J by 4 bases, with 16 bases left in between.

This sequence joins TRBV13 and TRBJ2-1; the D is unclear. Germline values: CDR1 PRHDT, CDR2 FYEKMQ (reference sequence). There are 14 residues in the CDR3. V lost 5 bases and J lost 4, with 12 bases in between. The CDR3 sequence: CASSPSGRYNEQFF. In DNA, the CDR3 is TGTGCCAGCAGCCCATCGGGCAGGTACAATGAGCAGTTCTTC.

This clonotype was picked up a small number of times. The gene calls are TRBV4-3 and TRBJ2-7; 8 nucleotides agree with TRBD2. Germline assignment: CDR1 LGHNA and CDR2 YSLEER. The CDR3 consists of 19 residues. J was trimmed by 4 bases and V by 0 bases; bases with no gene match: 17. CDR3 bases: TGCGCCAGCAGCCAAGAAGGTGTGCTGGGCGGGGGGAATTTGTACGAGCAGTACTTC. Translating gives CASSQEGVLGGGNLYEQYF.